Each of the 13 T cell receptor beta chains below was sequenced from the same sample in a study of shared clonotypes between healthy human individuals. This table comes from immunoSEQ multiplex PCR, and its TCRdb copy is limited to in-frame clones, with some not included. The top ten clones hold under 0.65% of a sample with over a million clones, about 84% of them seen once. The sequencing input was memory CD4+ T cells from PBMCs. Subset meaning: CD45RA-negative fraction. The origin of the receptors is a man aged 18 to 30 in good health. Some clones in this sample may be carry-over from other donors' samples.

This chain joins TRBV9 and TRBJ1-2; D gene unclear. There are 13 residues in the CDR3. V was clipped by 1 base and J by 7 bases, with 11 bases between them. Per germline, CDR1 SGDLS and CDR2 YYNGEE. The CDR3: CASSVLAKSGYTF. The CDR3 DNA follows: TGTGCCAGCAGCGTACTGGCGAAGAGTGGCTACACCTTC.

CDR3 DNA sequence: TGTGCCAGCTCGCCGCGGCAATGGGTTATGAGGGAGCAGTTCTTC. Its translation: CASSPRQWVMREQFF. V gene TRBV18 combines with J gene TRBJ2-1; D gene uncertain. V was trimmed by 6 bases and J by 10 bases, leaving 22 bases between them. The CDR3 has 15 amino acids. CDR1 KGHSH and CDR2 LQKENI come from the germline V gene.

This clone was found a few times. The V and J genes are TRBV4-2 and TRBJ2-3; D is unclear. CDR1 LGHNA and CDR2 YNFKEQ come from the germline V gene. V lost 1 base and J lost 0, with 11 bases in between. The CDR3 length is 16 residues. CDR3 nucleotide sequence: TGTGCCAGCAGCCAAGGTAAAGTAGGAAGCACAGATACGCAGTATTTT. It codes for CASSQGKVGSTDTQYF.

The CDR3 DNA is TGTGCCAGCAGCCAAGGGGGGCTCGCCTCTGGAAACACCATATATTTT. Translation: CASSQGGLASGNTIYF. The V and J genes are TRBV4-2 and TRBJ1-3, with a possible D match to TRBD1 (6 bases). Germline CDR1 LGHNA, CDR2 YNFKEQ. CDR3 length: 16 amino acids. The germline V and J ends were trimmed by 1 base and 0 bases, with 10 bases remaining between them.

This clone has only a few counts. The V gene is TRBV29-1, the J gene TRBJ1-2; D perhaps matches TRBD1 (6 bases). The V end lost 4 bases, the J end lost 6 bases, and 9 bases lay between the germline ends. Germline V gene sequence: CDR1 SQVTM, CDR2 ANQGSEA. This CDR3 has 11 amino acids. CDR3 DNA sequence: TGCAGCGTTGGGGACATTGATGGCTACACCTTC. Amino acid sequence: CSVGDIDGYTF.

The chain has TRBV14 and TRBJ2-4, with 9 bases fitting TRBD2. CDR3 size: 15 residues. The germline V gene has CDR1 SGHDN and CDR2 FVKESK. V gave up 6 bases and J gave up 6 bases; unmatched junction bases: 9. CDR3 in amino acids: CASSRLADGINIQYF. CDR3 nucleotides: TGTGCCAGCAGTCGACTAGCGGACGGGATAAACATTCAGTACTTC.

Here the CDR3 reads CASSYPGQNNEQFF. In DNA form, the CDR3 reads TGTGCCAGCAGTTACCCCGGACAGAACAATGAGCAGTTCTTC. The V and J genes are TRBV6-5 and TRBJ2-1, with D possibly being TRBD1 (6 bases). The CDR3 sequence is 14 residues long. Germline CDR1 and CDR2: MNHEY and SVGAGI. Deletions cut 2 bases from V and 5 bases from J, with 10 bases between.

The chain joins TRBV20-1 to TRBJ1-1, with D hard to call. Germline V CDR1 and CDR2: DFQATT, SNEGSKA (reference sequence). V lost 6 bases to trimming and J lost 11 bases, with 10 bases between them. The CDR3 extends over 9 amino acids. In DNA form, the CDR3 reads TGCAGTGCGAGGACGTGGGCTTTCTTT. It is translated as CSARTWAFF.

This sequence joins TRBV6-5 and TRBJ2-7; weak D call: TRBD2 (6 bases). Germline V gives CDR1 MNHEY, CDR2 SVGAGI. The CDR3 spans 15 residues. V was pared by 10 bases and J by 4 bases, with 23 bases between. The CDR3 loop reads CATLFRPGTRYEQYF. As DNA, the CDR3 is TGTGCCACCCTCTTCAGGCCCGGGACTCGTTACGAGCAGTACTTC.

The chain joins TRBV19 to TRBJ1-2; unclear D gene. In germline, CDR1 is LNHDA, CDR2 SQIVND (reference sequence). The CDR3 is 14 residues long. Deletions cut 3 bases from V and 1 base from J, with 9 bases between. This CDR3 is CASSIFWFNYGYTF. The DNA for the CDR3 is TGTGCCAGTAGTATTTTTTGGTTTAACTATGGCTACACCTTC.

The genes are TRBV6-6 and TRBJ1-1, with a weak D call TRBD1 (6 bases). The CDR3 runs 13 residues. V was pared by 4 bases and J by 4 bases, with 10 bases between. In germline, CDR1 is MNHNY, CDR2 SVGAGI (reference sequence). This CDR3 is CASSFGQSTEAFF. Written as DNA, the CDR3 is TGTGCCAGCAGTTTTGGACAGAGCACTGAAGCTTTCTTT.

This chain connects TRBV5-1 to TRBJ1-1; a weak D match, TRBD1 (5 bases). The CDR3 extends over 16 amino acids. V lost 1 base, J lost 0 bases, and 13 bases lay in between. Germline CDR1 is SGHRS and CDR2 is YFSETQ. The DNA for the CDR3 is TGCGCCAGCAGCTTGTTGGGGCCTACACTGAACACTGAAGCTTTCTTT. Its protein product is CASSLLGPTLNTEAFF.

With respect to this clone: The junction does not match germline at one end; this may be a read error. This chain links TRBV18 with TRBJ2-1; 7 bases align to TRBD1. Germline-derived CDR1 and CDR2 are KGHSH and LQKENI. The CDR3 has 13 amino acids. As DNA, the CDR3 is TGTGCCAGCTCACCAGGGACAGTGAATGAGCAGCTCTTC. Translation gives CASSPGTVNEQLF.